One sample yielded the 27 T cell receptor beta chains listed below, sequenced in a study of T cells in Graves' hyperthyroidism and ophthalmopathy. Regions amplified from RNA transcripts were the TCR beta CDR3 regions. The HTBI primer set drove a first-round RT-PCR of the TCR CDR3. TCRdb independently ran MiXCR on the multiplex PCR reads; one entry per CDR3 protein. The repertoire holds 300,000 to 450,000 distinct CDR3 sequences, less than 15% seen once, with 20% in the top ten. Sequenced material: blood. All receptors derive from a man between 25 and 39 years old with Graves' hyperthyroidism that later progressed to Graves' ophthalmopathy.

The V and J genes are TRBV5-6 and TRBJ2-5; 8 positions agree with TRBD1. This CDR3 spans 13 amino acids. The germline gives CDR1 SGHDT, CDR2 YYEEEE. Trimming took 4 bases from V and 10 from J; bases not matched to a gene: 9. This CDR3 is CASSVDRAGVQYF. CDR3 bases: TGTGCCAGCAGCGTGGACAGGGCAGGGGTCCAGTACTTC.

This clonotype has just a few counts. The chain combines TRBV28 with TRBJ1-2; D call uncertain. Germline V gene sequence: CDR1 MDHEN, CDR2 SYDVKM. V was cut by 8 bases and J by 8 bases, with 15 bases left in between. This CDR3 is built from 12 residues. CDR3 bases: TGTGCCAGCCGGCGGGCGCTGGAAGGCTACACCTTC. This translates into CASRRALEGYTF.

This clonotype was detected many times. The chain's CDR3 is CASSVRQTFVANEKLFF. The CDR3, as DNA: TGTGCCAGCAGTGTGAGACAGACCTTTGTAGCTAATGAAAAACTGTTTTTT. The V gene is TRBV6-1, the J gene TRBJ1-4, with a weak D call TRBD1 (5 bases). In germline, CDR1 is MNHNS, CDR2 SASEGT. The CDR3 extends over 17 amino acids. The germline V and J ends were trimmed by 4 bases and 3 bases, with 18 bases remaining between them.

This clonotype turned up a few times. This chain connects TRBV7-2 to TRBJ2-1; D gene unclear. This CDR3 is 15 amino acids long. CDR1 and CDR2 (germline): SGHTA, FQGNSA. The germline V and J ends were trimmed by 2 bases and 5 bases, with 13 bases remaining between them. DNA of the CDR3: TGTGCCAGCAGCTTAAGGGATCTACGAAACAATGAGCAGTTCTTC. This gives the protein CASSLRDLRNNEQFF. The entire variable domain, with the rest obtained from reference TRBV7-2 and TRBJ2-1, is as follows: GAGVSQSPSNKVTEKGKDVELRCDPISGHTALYWYRQSLGQGLEFLIYFQGNSAPDKSGLPSDRFSAERTGGSVSTLTIQRTQQEDSAVYLCASSLRDLRNNEQFFGPGTRLTVL.

This clonotype was recorded once. This may come from a read error, since a much larger clone is one base off. This chain connects TRBV28 to TRBJ1-2, with 10 bases lining up with TRBD1. The length of the CDR3 is 17 residues. Germline V CDR1 and CDR2: MDHEN, SYDVKM. The DNA for the CDR3 is TGTGCCAGCAGTGGCCGGGACAGGGGCCCTTCTGCCTATGGCCACACCTTC. This codes for CASSGRDRGPSAYGHTF.

This clonotype was observed many times. CDR3 nucleotides: TGTGCCAGCAGTTTAGGCCCCCGGGCCCCAGGTGGGCAGTACTTC. Amino acids: CASSLGPRAPGGQYF. The rearrangement uses TRBV27 and TRBJ2-7; D not certain. There are 15 residues in the CDR3. From germline, CDR1 is MNHEY and CDR2 SMNVEV (reference sequence). Trimming stripped 2 bases from V and 9 bases from J, with 20 bases between.

There are many counts of this clonotype. The genes are TRBV11-3 and TRBJ1-2; tentative D call: TRBD1 (6 bases). There are 13 residues in the CDR3. Deletions cut 4 bases from V and 4 bases from J, with 10 bases between. The V gene's germline CDR1 is SGHNT and CDR2 YENEEA. The CDR3 loop reads CASSSGAGYGYTF. For the CDR3, the DNA is TGTGCCAGCAGCTCGGGGGCAGGCTATGGCTACACCTTC.

This clonotype was detected ten times or more. The chain combines TRBV7-6 with TRBJ2-7, with a possible D match to TRBD2 (5 bases). The CDR3 sequence is 13 residues long. The V and J ends lost 4 bases and 1 base respectively, with 8 bases between them. Germline V lookup: CDR1 SGHVS, CDR2 FNYEAQ. CDR3 sequence reads: CASSSGNSYEQYF. In DNA form, the CDR3 reads TGTGCCAGCAGCTCCGGGAATTCCTACGAGCAGTACTTC.

This clonotype has more than one count but fewer than ten. The chain combines TRBV28 with TRBJ2-2; TRBD1 aligns across 7 bases. The ends lost 3 bases at V and 5 bases at J; junction bases unmatched: 6. Germline CDR1 reads MDHEN; CDR2 reads SYDVKM. The CDR3 has 15 residues. The CDR3 DNA is TGTGCCAGCAGTTTGAGGCAGGGGGTTACCGGGGAGCTGTTTTTT. As protein: CASSLRQGVTGELFF.

This clonotype was detected many times. This sequence joins TRBV7-8 and TRBJ2-7; D remains ambiguous. The CDR3 spans 16 residues. V lost 0 bases and J 1 base, leaving 13 bases between the germline ends. Germline V CDR1 and CDR2: SGHVS, FQNEAQ. The CDR3 DNA reads TGTGCCAGCAGCTTAGCGCTCCAGGAACCTTCCTACGAGCAGTACTTC. Translating it yields CASSLALQEPSYEQYF. Full variable domain (missing parts from reference TRBV7-8 and TRBJ2-7): GAGVSQSPRYKVAKRGQDVALRCDPISGHVSLFWYQQALGQGPEFLTYFQNEAQLDKSGLPSDRFFAERPEGSVSTLKIQRTQQEDSAVYLCASSLALQEPSYEQYFGPGTRLTVT.

The chain employs TRBV29-1 and TRBJ1-2; D call uncertain. Deletions cut 5 bases from V and 4 bases from J, with 5 bases between. Germline values: CDR1 SQVTM, CDR2 ANQGSEA. CDR3 size: 10 residues. The CDR3 DNA is TGCAGCGTTCCCAGCTATGGCTACACCTTC. This sequence encodes CSVPSYGYTF. Full variable domain (remainder filled in from reference TRBV29-1 and TRBJ1-2): SAVISQKPSRDICQRGTSLTIQCQVDSQVTMMFWYRQQPGQSLTLIATANQGSEATYESGFVIDKFPISRPNLTFSTLTVSNMSPEDSSIYLCSVPSYGYTFGSGTRLTVV.

This clonotype occurred many times. The chain uses TRBV12-5 and TRBJ1-6; 10 nucleotides line up with TRBD1. The ends lost 0 bases at V and 7 bases at J; junction bases unmatched: 9. The germline CDR1 and CDR2 sequences are LGHNT and FRNRAP. This CDR3 comprises 18 residues. The CDR3 loop reads CASGLVKGQGSANSPLHF. CDR3 coding DNA: TGTGCTAGTGGTTTGGTTAAGGGACAGGGGTCGGCGAATTCACCCCTCCACTTT.

The V gene is TRBV15, the J gene TRBJ2-4; tentatively, D is TRBD1 or TRBD2 (5 bases each). Germline V CDR1 and CDR2: LNHNV, YYDKDF (reference sequence). V lost 5 bases, J lost 4 bases, and 15 bases lay in between. The CDR3 totals 15 residues. The CDR3 region has the DNA TGTGCCACCAGCGGGGCCGGGACGGCGAAAAACATTCAGTACTTC. This codes for CATSGAGTAKNIQYF. Full variable domain (outside the CDR3, taken from reference TRBV15 and TRBJ2-4): DAMVIQNPRYQVTQFGKPVTLSCSQTLNHNVMYWYQQKSSQAPKLLFHYYDKDFNNEADTPDNFQSRRPNTSFCFLDIRSPGLGDTAMYLCATSGAGTAKNIQYFGAGTRLSVL.

This clonotype was seen more than once but under ten times. The junction departs from germline at one end; a sequencing error may be responsible. The V call is TRBV20-1, the J call TRBJ2-2; possible D gene TRBD1, 7 bases. The V gene's germline CDR1 is DFQATT and CDR2 SNEGSKA (reference sequence). The CDR3 has 15 amino acids. CDR3 in amino acids: CSARGRDSNTGGLFF. CDR3 nucleotides: TGCAGTGCTAGAGGCCGGGACAGTAACACCGGGGGGCTGTTTTTT.

V usage is TRBV19 and J usage is TRBJ1-5; TRBD1 matches at 9 bases. The CDR3 totals 15 residues. Per the germline V gene, CDR1 is LNHDA and CDR2 is SQIVND (reference sequence). Losses at the gene ends were 7 bases for V and 2 bases for J; bases not matched to a gene: 6. The CDR3: CASIDRGVGNQPQHF. The CDR3 region has the DNA TGTGCCAGTATTGACAGGGGGGTTGGCAATCAGCCCCAGCATTTT. The whole variable domain, remainder taken from reference TRBV19 and TRBJ1-5, is DGGITQSPKYLFRKEGQNVTLSCEQNLNHDAMYWYRQDPGQGLRLIYYSQIVNDFQKGDIAEGYSVSREKKESFPLTVTSAQKNPTAFYLCASIDRGVGNQPQHFGDGTRLSIL.

This clonotype was detected a few times. CDR3 coding DNA: TGTGCCAGCAGTTCCTGGGACAGGGGGAACACTGAAGCTTTCTTT. Amino acids: CASSSWDRGNTEAFF. The gene calls are TRBV11-3 and TRBJ1-1; TRBD1 aligns across 10 bases. Germline assignment: CDR1 SGHNT and CDR2 YENEEA. V lost 6 bases to trimming and J lost 1 base; unmatched junction nucleotides: 5. The CDR3 loop spans 15 amino acids. The full variable domain, in which reference TRBV11-3 and TRBJ1-1 provide the parts outside the CDR3, is EAGVVQSPRYKIIEKKQPVAFWCNPISGHNTLYWYLQNLGQGPELLIRYENEEAVDDSQLPKDRFSAERLKGVDSTLKIQPAELGDSAVYLCASSSWDRGNTEAFFGQGTRLTVV.

This clonotype was observed a handful of times. A much larger clone lies one base from this, so it may be a read error. The J gene is TRBJ2-5, the V gene TRBV2; D possibly corresponds to TRBD1 (5 bases). Germline values: CDR1 SNHLY, CDR2 FYNNEI. The CDR3 totals 14 residues. CDR3 bases: TGTGCCAGCAGTGAGGGGCAGATTCAAGAGACCCGGTACTTC. It codes for CASSEGQIQETRYF.

In this sample, this clonotype turned up many times. This chain joins TRBV28 and TRBJ2-1; no clear D gene. Germline V gives CDR1 MDHEN, CDR2 SYDVKM. Trimming shortened V by 6 bases and J by 13 bases, and 13 bases separated the two germline ends. The CDR3 covers 11 residues. This CDR3 reads CASSLSSIQFF. In DNA, the CDR3 is TGTGCCAGCAGCCTCTCTAGTATACAGTTCTTC.

This clonotype was observed once. A much bigger clone sits one base away, suggesting this may be a read error. The chain carries TRBV29-1 and TRBJ1-1; D is undetermined. Germline V gene lookup returns CDR1 SQVTM and CDR2 ANQGSEA. The CDR3 contains 13 residues. CDR3 sequence reads: CSVAGLMNTEALF. The CDR3 DNA sequence: TGCAGCGTCGCTGGACTTATGAACACTGAAGCTTTATTT. Supplemented by reference TRBV29-1 and TRBJ1-1, the full variable domain reads SAVISQKPSRDICQRGTSLTIQCQVDSQVTMMFWYRQQPGQSLTLIATANQGSEATYESGFVIDKFPISRPNLTFSTLTVSNMSPEDSSIYLCSVAGLMNTEALFGQGTRLTVV.

This clonotype has a count of ten or more. The chain uses TRBV3-1 and TRBJ2-3, with TRBD2 identical over 11 bases. The CDR3 extends over 17 amino acids. The germline V gene has CDR1 LGHDT and CDR2 YNNKEL (reference sequence). V lost 0 bases to trimming and J lost 3 bases; unmatched junction nucleotides: 5. DNA for the CDR3: TGTGCCAGCAGCCAAGATCCTAGCGGGGGGAAGACAGATACGCAGTATTTT. The encoded protein is CASSQDPSGGKTDTQYF.

Comments on this clonotype: A much larger clone differs by one base, so this may be a read error. The V and J genes are TRBV4-1 and TRBJ1-1, with D possibly being TRBD1 (5 bases). V dropped 3 bases and J dropped 0 bases, with 11 bases sitting between them. CDR1 and CDR2 (germline): MGHRA, YSYEKL. The CDR3 contains 15 residues. DNA of the CDR3: TGCGCCAGCAGCCACCAGACAGAAATGAACACTGAAGCTTTCTTT. This encodes CASSHQTEMNTEAFF.

Many counts were recorded for this clonotype. CDR3 DNA: TGTGCCAGCAGCCTTTTCGGCCTCACAACTAATGAAAAACTGTTTTTT. It specifies CASSLFGLTTNEKLFF. This chain links TRBV7-2 with TRBJ1-4; D gene ambiguous. The CDR3 spans 16 residues. Trimming removed 5 bases at V and 0 bases at J, with 13 bases between. The V gene's germline CDR1 is SGHTA and CDR2 FQGNSA.

This clonotype was detected many times. The chain links TRBV30 to TRBJ1-1, with a weak D call TRBD1 (6 bases). The CDR3 runs to 13 residues. In germline, CDR1 is GTSNPN, CDR2 SVGIG (reference sequence). V lost 0 bases, J lost 10 bases, and 15 bases lay in between. Written as DNA, the CDR3 is TGTGCCTGGAGTGTACGGGGGCCGACAGTAGCTTTCTTT. Residues: CAWSVRGPTVAFF.

The chain uses TRBV27 and TRBJ2-1; D remains unclear. Looked up from germline, CDR1 is MNHEY and CDR2 is SMNVEV (reference sequence). Trimming stripped 2 bases from V and 5 bases from J, with 13 bases between. The CDR3 is made up of 15 amino acids. CDR3 in DNA: TGTGCCAGCAGTTTACTACCGAACCCCCACAATGAGCAGTTCTTC. Translation: CASSLLPNPHNEQFF.

A word on this clonotype: A much larger clone differs from this one at a single base, so this may be a read error. CDR3 coding DNA: TGCGCCAGCAGCTTGGTACAGAGAACAACTAATGAAAAACTGTTTTTT. Encoded protein: CASSLVQRTTNEKLFF. The chain joins TRBV5-1 to TRBJ1-4; no firm D call. Germline V CDR1 and CDR2: SGHRS, YFSETQ. V was clipped by 0 bases and J by 0 bases, with 9 bases between them. The CDR3 has 16 amino acids.

This clonotype was recorded at least ten times. The chain uses TRBV27 and TRBJ1-5; unclear D gene. CDR1 and CDR2 from the germline V gene are MNHEY and SMNVEV (reference sequence). Trimming left V 0 bases short and J 10 bases short, with 16 bases between. CDR3 length: 15 amino acids. The CDR3 region has the DNA TGTGCCAGCAGTTTATCGATCAGCGGGCTGGATCCCCAGCATTTT. This codes for CASSLSISGLDPQHF.

In this sample, this clonotype turned up many times. The chain has TRBV20-1 and TRBJ1-1, with D unresolved. Trimming took off 5 bases at V and 1 base at J, with 5 bases between the two ends. The CDR3 has 11 residues. CDR1 and CDR2 from the germline V gene are DFQATT and SNEGSKA (reference sequence). The CDR3: CSALANTEAFF. The CDR3 DNA is TGCAGTGCTCTCGCGAACACTGAAGCTTTCTTT.